This T cell receptor beta chain was profiled in a study of T cell responses to AZD1222 COVID-19 vaccine. Produced via immunoSEQ multiplex PCR; TCRdb's table is partial and in-frame only. The data show about 56,000 clones, with nearly 80% seen just once and around 5% held by the top ten. Per germline, CDR1 LNHDA and CDR2 SQIVND (reference sequence). The CDR3 runs 17 residues. Trimming cost V 5 bases and J 0 bases, with 17 bases left between them. V gene TRBV19 combines with J gene TRBJ1-5; the D is unclear. The material was peripheral blood, obtained 28 days after the second AZD1222 dose. This clonotype originated in an adult who received the AZD1222 COVID-19 vaccine. In DNA, the CDR3 is TGTGCCAGTAGTCTATTAAGAGGCTCCTATAGCAATCAGCCCCAGCATTTT. It encodes CASSLLRGSYSNQPQHF.